Shown below are 26 T cell receptor beta chains from a single sample sequenced in a study of blood T cell repertoires in COVID-19. Sequenced by immunoSEQ multiplex PCR; TCRdb stores in-frame clones only, minus some. The sample yields 50,000 to 75,000 clones, around 77% seen once. Sequencing used peripheral blood. The receptors derive from an older man with active or convalescent COVID-19.

The J gene is TRBJ1-4, the V gene TRBV28; 11 bases align to TRBD1. V shed 4 bases, J shed 5 bases, and the junction held 3 bases outside the gene matches. This CDR3 has 15 amino acids. CDR1 MDHEN and CDR2 SYDVKM come from the germline V gene. The CDR3 here is CASSSGTGGNEKLFF. CDR3 nucleotides: TGTGCCAGCAGTTCCGGGACAGGGGGGAATGAAAAACTGTTTTTT.

V gene TRBV24-1 combines with J gene TRBJ2-6; tentative D call: TRBD1 (6 bases). With 6 bases removed from V and 0 bases from J, the gap between germline ends came to 35 bases. The CDR3 has 24 residues. CDR1 is KGHDR, CDR2 SFDVKD, per germline. This CDR3 is CATSLTGNGLDCMRLYSGANVLTF. CDR3 DNA sequence: TGTGCCACCAGTCTGACAGGAAATGGGTTGGATTGCATGAGGCTATACTCTGGGGCCAACGTCCTGACTTTC.

This clone occurred once. This chain connects TRBV10-2 to TRBJ1-2; 7 bases map to TRBD1. CDR3 length equals 13 residues. V lost 7 bases, J lost 6 bases, and 8 bases stayed unmatched. Per the germline V gene, CDR1 is WSHSY and CDR2 is SAAADI. The CDR3: CASKQGLDNGYTF. The CDR3, as DNA: TGCGCCAGCAAACAGGGGTTAGATAATGGCTACACCTTC.

The rearrangement uses TRBV10-1 and TRBJ2-7; 8 bases fit TRBD1. Germline V gene data show CDR1 as WNHNN and CDR2 as SYGVQD (reference sequence). The ends lost 4 bases at V and 5 bases at J; junction bases unmatched: 10. The CDR3 contains 15 residues. The chain's CDR3 is CASSGGTGVLNEQYF. The CDR3, as DNA: TGCGCCAGCAGTGGTGGGACAGGTGTTTTGAACGAGCAGTACTTC.

Many counts were recorded for this clone. This chain connects TRBV7-9 to TRBJ1-5; tentatively, D is TRBD1 (6 bases). CDR3 length: 15 residues. Per the germline V gene, CDR1 is SEHNR and CDR2 is FQNEAQ (reference sequence). Deletions cut 4 bases from V and 1 base from J, with 11 bases between. DNA for the CDR3: TGTGCCAGCAGCTCTGGGGGCCAAAGCAATCAGCCCCAGCATTTT. Protein: CASSSGGQSNQPQHF.

This chain uses TRBV7-9 with TRBJ1-2; no reliable D call. The CDR3 sequence is 13 residues long. Per the germline V gene, CDR1 is SEHNR and CDR2 is FQNEAQ (reference sequence). Trimming shortened V by 5 bases and J by 2 bases, and 9 bases separated the two germline ends. CDR3 region: CASSPDLNYGYTF. CDR3 nucleotide sequence: TGTGCCAGCAGCCCCGACTTAAACTATGGCTACACCTTC.

The chain employs TRBV5-1 and TRBJ1-2; TRBD1 aligns across 7 bases. The CDR3 runs 18 residues. Germline CDR1 reads SGHRS; CDR2 reads YFSETQ. Trimming at V came to 1 base and at J to 0 bases, leaving 12 bases not matched to a gene. The CDR3 nucleotides read TGCGCCAGCAGCTTGCGGAGCTGGGACAGATCCACTAACTATGGCTACACCTTC. Its protein product is CASSLRSWDRSTNYGYTF.

The chain recombines TRBV5-4 with TRBJ2-1; maybe TRBD2 (5 bases). CDR3 length: 14 amino acids. Trimming left V 3 bases short and J 4 bases short, with 11 bases between. CDR1 and CDR2 (germline): SGHNT, YYREEE (reference sequence). CDR3 nucleotide sequence: TGTGCCAGCAGCTCCGCCGGACTTTACAATGAGCAGTTCTTC. This sequence encodes CASSSAGLYNEQFF. The whole variable domain, remainder taken from reference TRBV5-4 and TRBJ2-1, is ETGVTQSPTHLIKTRGQQVTLRCSSQSGHNTVSWYQQALGQGPQFIFQYYREEENGRGNFPPRFSGLQFPNYSSELNVNALELDDSALYLCASSSAGLYNEQFFGPGTRLTVL.

The rearrangement links TRBV2 to TRBJ1-4; D possibly corresponds to TRBD1 (5 bases). Deletions cut 3 bases from V and 0 bases from J, with 11 bases between. The CDR3 is 16 residues long. Germline loops: CDR1 SNHLY, CDR2 FYNNEI. In DNA, the CDR3 is TGTGCCAGCAGTGACGAGGGGACTGCAACTAATGAAAAACTGTTTTTT. Encoded protein: CASSDEGTATNEKLFF.

This rearrangement joins TRBV28 to TRBJ2-1; D possibly corresponds to TRBD2 (6 bases). This CDR3 is built from 16 residues. The V gene lost 7 bases and the J gene lost 6 bases, with 22 bases spanning the gap. Germline CDR1 reads MDHEN; CDR2 reads SYDVKM. This CDR3 reads CASTNGSGLRPNEQFF. The CDR3 DNA reads as TGTGCCAGCACTAACGGCTCGGGACTGAGACCCAATGAGCAGTTCTTC.

V and J are TRBV5-5 and TRBJ2-5; 10 bases map to TRBD1. The CDR3 runs 13 residues. Trimming removed 1 base from V and 13 bases from J; junction bases left unmatched: 7. Germline V gene lookup returns CDR1 SGHKS and CDR2 YYEKEE (reference sequence). As DNA, the CDR3 is TGTGCCAGCAGCTTGATCGACAGGGGGCCCCCGTACTTC. It codes for CASSLIDRGPPYF.

The chain is built from TRBV19 and TRBJ2-7; 12 positions agree with TRBD2. The CDR3 totals 16 residues. CDR1 and CDR2 from the germline V gene are LNHDA and SQIVND (reference sequence). With V trimmed by 7 bases and J by 0 bases, 7 bases remained unmatched. The DNA of the CDR3 is TGTGCCAGTACTAGGACTAGCGGGACGAGCTCCTACGAGCAGTACTTC. This encodes CASTRTSGTSSYEQYF.

In this sample, this clone turned up a few times. CDR3 sequence (DNA): TGTGCCAGCAGCCAATCGGGAGGTGAGGCTTTCTTT. Translation: CASSQSGGEAFF. J is TRBJ1-1 and V is TRBV3-1 (or the pseudogene TRBV3-2); D gene uncertain. The CDR3 is 12 amino acids. Trimming cost V 2 bases and J 11 bases, with 12 bases left between them. The germline gives CDR1 LGHDT, CDR2 YNNKEL (reference sequence).

This chain connects TRBV27 to TRBJ2-1; TRBD1 might be the D (5 bases). Trimming took 6 bases from V and 4 from J, leaving 13 bases between them. CDR1 and CDR2 (germline): MNHEY, SMNVEV (reference sequence). CDR3 size: 14 residues. The CDR3 region is CASSSDRGYNEQFF. As DNA, the CDR3 is TGTGCCAGCAGCTCCGATAGGGGATACAATGAGCAGTTCTTC.

V usage is TRBV9 and J usage is TRBJ2-1, with 7 bases fitting TRBD1. The germline CDR1 and CDR2 sequences are SGDLS and YYNGEE. This CDR3 has 12 residues. Losses at the gene ends were 1 base for V and 8 bases for J; bases not matched to a gene: 0. The CDR3 protein is CASSVQGDEQFF. In DNA form, the CDR3 reads TGTGCCAGCAGCGTACAGGGGGATGAGCAGTTCTTC.

The chain couples TRBV7-2 to TRBJ2-1; 9 bases fit TRBD2. Germline lookup yields CDR1 SGHTA and CDR2 FQGNSA. The V segment lost 1 base and the J segment 5 bases; nucleotides outside the gene matches: 9. The CDR3 is made up of 17 amino acids. The CDR3 DNA reads as TGTGCCAGCAGCTTAGTGACTAGCGGTCAGACCCACAATGAGCAGTTCTTC. Encoded protein: CASSLVTSGQTHNEQFF.

V gene TRBV27 combines with J gene TRBJ2-1; 7 positions match TRBD2. Germline V lookup: CDR1 MNHEY, CDR2 SMNVEV (reference sequence). The CDR3 has 15 residues. The J segment lost 0 bases and the V segment lost 11 bases, leaving 10 bases of the junction unmatched. CDR3 DNA sequence: TGTGCCTCATCGCGCTTAGCGGGCTCCTACAATGAGCAGTTCTTC. Translation gives CASSRLAGSYNEQFF.

The rearrangement links TRBV28 to TRBJ1-1; a possible D gene is TRBD1 (6 bases). V was pared by 7 bases and J by 0 bases, with 12 bases between. Germline CDR1 MDHEN, CDR2 SYDVKM. The CDR3 loop spans 14 amino acids. DNA for the CDR3: TGTGCCAGCACCATCAGGGGCATGAACACTGAAGCTTTCTTT. Amino acid sequence: CASTIRGMNTEAFF.

V and J are TRBV28 and TRBJ2-6, with TRBD2 as a possible D gene (6 bases). Germline V CDR1 and CDR2: MDHEN, SYDVKM. There are 13 residues in the CDR3. Trimming shortened V by 7 bases and J by 7 bases, and 11 bases separated the two germline ends. CDR3 in DNA: TGTGCCAGCAATGGAGGGGCTGCCAACGTCCTGACTTTC. Protein sequence: CASNGGAANVLTF.

The CDR3 loop is CASSLDSNNEQFF. CDR3 DNA: TGTGCCAGCAGCTTAGATTCCAACAATGAGCAGTTCTTC. The chain joins TRBV11-3 to TRBJ2-1; D gene uncertain. The CDR3 sequence is 13 residues long. Germline loops: CDR1 SGHNT, CDR2 YENEEA. Trimming took 0 bases from V and 5 from J, leaving 5 bases between them.

The chain combines TRBV7-2 with TRBJ2-7; TRBD1 aligns across 7 bases. CDR3 length equals 15 residues. Germline CDR1 SGHTA, CDR2 FQGNSA. V gave up 4 bases and J gave up 5 bases; unmatched junction bases: 11. As DNA, the CDR3 is TGTGCCAGCAGCTCGACAGGGCTGGGATTAAACGAGCAGTACTTC. It specifies CASSSTGLGLNEQYF.

The chain couples TRBV28 to TRBJ2-6, with a weak D call TRBD2 (7 bases). Trimming cost V 4 bases and J 3 bases, with 13 bases left between them. The CDR3 sequence is 16 residues long. Germline V gives CDR1 MDHEN, CDR2 SYDVKM. DNA for the CDR3: TGTGCCAGCAGTTGGGGAGGGGGGCTTGGGGCCAACGTCCTGACTTTC. This sequence encodes CASSWGGGLGANVLTF.

The V and J genes are TRBV5-8 and TRBJ1-5; TRBD1 agrees at 9 bases. The germline V gene has CDR1 SGHTS and CDR2 YDEGEE. This CDR3 contains 15 residues. The junction had 6 bases not matched to a gene; V was cut back by 1 base and J by 7 bases. The CDR3 region has the DNA TGTGCCAGCAGCTTGTTACGACAGGGGGACCAGCCCCAGCATTTT. This encodes CASSLLRQGDQPQHF.

This clone showed up just a few times. This chain links TRBV7-6 with TRBJ1-5; tentative D call: TRBD1 (6 bases). The CDR3 has 15 amino acids. CDR1 and CDR2 (germline): SGHVS, FNYEAQ. V dropped 4 bases and J dropped 8 bases, with 18 bases sitting between them. The CDR3 sequence: CASSSQGGGLKPQHF. The CDR3 DNA reads TGTGCCAGCAGCTCACAGGGTGGAGGTCTTAAGCCCCAGCATTTT. The full variable domain, its missing parts supplied by reference TRBV7-6 and TRBJ1-5, is GAGVSQSPRYKVTKRGQDVALRCDPISGHVSLYWYRQALGQGPEFLTYFNYEAQQDKSGLPNDRFSAERPEGSISTLTIQRTEQRDSAMYRCASSSQGGGLKPQHFGDGTRLSIL.

The V gene is TRBV9, the J gene TRBJ2-5; 8 nucleotides align to TRBD1. This CDR3 has 16 amino acids. CDR1 is SGDLS and CDR2 is YYNGEE in the germline V gene. V shed 4 bases and J 7 bases; nucleotides not matched to a gene: 15. CDR3 protein: CASSTMTGVSAGTQYF. CDR3 coding DNA: TGTGCCAGCAGCACCATGACAGGGGTGTCTGCAGGGACCCAGTACTTC.

CDR3 sequence: CASSWGGGNTDTQYF. CDR3 DNA: TGTGCCAGCAGCTGGGGGGGCGGGAACACAGATACGCAGTATTTT. The V and J genes are TRBV11-2 and TRBJ2-3; D may be TRBD2 (7 bases). V was trimmed by 4 bases and J by 2 bases, leaving 13 bases between them. CDR1 and CDR2 (germline): SGHAT, FQNNGV. The CDR3 is 15 amino acids.